The sequence of this T cell receptor beta chain was determined in a study of identifying expanded T cells in peripheral blood. Study-level findings and limits: Roughly 1.1 clones differed between technical replicates, versus around 16 and 19 over time. Across healthy donors, higher total template counts meant significantly greater roughly two-week count variance.

No infections or other immune events were documented during collection. For this clone: Its antigen is undetermined.

Clones were sequenced by immunoSEQ multiplex PCR, and TCRdb holds only the in-frame ones, with some missing. The sample holds tens of thousands of clones, almost 85% seen once. V was shortened by 4 bases and J by 4 bases, with 14 bases between the two germline ends. This CDR3 spans 14 amino acids. Looked up from germline, CDR1 is SGDLS and CDR2 is YYNGEE. The chain recombines TRBV9 with TRBJ2-5, with D perhaps TRBD2 (7 bases). The sequencing input was blood. This TCR came from a person aged 18 to 69 in good health. CDR3 sequence reads: CASSPRGGGETQYF. The CDR3 nucleotides are TGTGCCAGCAGCCCCCGGGGAGGGGGAGAGACCCAGTACTTC.